The 7 T cell receptor beta chains below all came from one sample that was sequenced in a study of control samples from healthy donors and cancer patients (dated by TCRdb to 2020 to 2021). Receptors were amplified or captured by the immunoSEQ multiplex PCR assay. Not all clones reach the TCRdb copy of this immuneACCESS table, which keeps in-frame sequences only. Checked studies attribute under half of the gap to unresolved V genes and leave the rest unexplained. The sample profile shows roughly 73,000 clones; roughly 84% of them were found once. In total, the top ten clones hold 25% to 35% of the sample. Sequenced input: blood. These receptor sequences come from a man aged 50 to 60 in good health.

V is TRBV6-4 and J is TRBJ1-3, with D perhaps matching TRBD1 (6 bases). From germline, CDR1 is MRHNA and CDR2 SNTAGT. The CDR3 has 15 amino acids. Trimming stripped 3 bases from V and 4 bases from J, with 13 bases between. CDR3: CASSETDRPGNTIYF. DNA for the CDR3: TGTGCCAGCAGTGAGACCGACAGGCCCGGAAACACCATATATTTT.

The CDR3 coding sequence is TGTGCCAGCAACGGATGGGGCACCGGGGAGCTGTTTTTT. Its translation: CASNGWGTGELFF. This rearrangement joins TRBV25-1 to TRBJ2-2, with D uncertain. This CDR3 is 13 amino acids long. V lost 7 bases and J 4 bases, leaving 10 bases between the germline ends. Germline CDR1 and CDR2: MGHDK and SYGVNS.

This chain connects TRBV7-3 to TRBJ1-1; TRBD1 might be the D (5 bases). The length of the CDR3 is 16 residues. Germline CDR1 is SGHTA and CDR2 is FQGTGA. V lost 1 base to trimming and J lost 5 bases, with 17 bases between them. DNA of the CDR3: TGTGCCAGCAGCTTAAGTAGGGCAGGGTCGGGTACTGAAGCTTTCTTT. The encoded protein is CASSLSRAGSGTEAFF.

The chain has TRBV7-9 and TRBJ2-3; weak D call: TRBD1 (6 bases). V was cut by 5 bases and J by 3 bases, with 18 bases left in between. Germline assignment: CDR1 SEHNR and CDR2 FQNEAQ (reference sequence). CDR3 length equals 16 residues. CDR3 region: CASSTRDTGATDTQYF. CDR3 DNA: TGTGCCAGCAGCACTCGGGACACCGGAGCGACAGATACGCAGTATTTT.

The gene calls are TRBV5-5 and TRBJ2-3; the match to TRBD1 covers 9 bases. CDR1 SGHKS and CDR2 YYEKEE come from the germline V gene (reference sequence). J gave up 10 bases and V 4 bases, and 10 bases lay outside the gene matches. This CDR3 region has 14 residues. In DNA, the CDR3 is TGTGCCAGCAGCGGTTCTGGACAGGGGTACGCGCAGTATTTT. This sequence encodes CASSGSGQGYAQYF.

The chain recombines TRBV13 with TRBJ1-6; D call uncertain. V lost 5 bases, J lost 2 bases, and 10 bases lay in between. CDR3 length: 15 amino acids. Germline loops: CDR1 PRHDT, CDR2 FYEKMQ (reference sequence). The CDR3 region is CASSTRRAYNSPLHF. The CDR3 DNA follows: TGTGCCAGCAGCACGAGACGGGCCTATAATTCACCCCTCCACTTT.

In its sample, this clone was seen a few times. This chain uses TRBV7-2 with TRBJ2-3, with TRBD2 matching 7 bases. This CDR3 has 13 amino acids. V dropped 8 bases and J dropped 5; count of bases not matched to a gene: 7. Germline V gives CDR1 SGHTA, CDR2 FQGNSA. CDR3 in DNA: TGTGCCAGCCGGGGAGGGGTAGGAGATACGCAGTATTTT. Protein: CASRGGVGDTQYF.